The rows below give T cell receptor beta chains drawn from one sample of a study of blood T cell repertoires in COVID-19. The protocol was immunoSEQ multiplex PCR, while the TCRdb copy is restricted to in-frame clones and leaves out a portion. The data hold over 200,000 clones, with around 90% observed a single time. The sequencing input was peripheral blood. The receptors shown here come from a human donor in a cohort sampled during active COVID-19. The CDR3 runs from the conserved cysteine through the conserved F or W. A D gene is named only where the DNA matches it firmly. Clone size is stated in some rows and not others, as once, few, many or a class when expanded.

>TRBJ1-2|.|TRBD1|TRBV6-7
CASSITTGENGYTF
TGTGCCAGCTCTATAACGACAGGGGAAAATGGCTACACCTTC
>TRBJ2-1|.|.|TRBV11-2
CASSLGQGYNEQFF
TGTGCCAGCAGCTTAGGTCAGGGCTACAATGAGCAGTTCTTC
>TRBJ1-4|.|.|TRBV5-8
CASSLAWLPTNEKLFF
TGTGCCAGCAGCTTGGCTTGGCTTCCAACTAATGAAAAACTGTTTTTT
>TRBJ1-5|.|TRBD1|TRBV23-1
CASSRQGDSNQPQHF
TGCGCCAGCAGCCGCCAGGGGGATAGCAATCAGCCCCAGCATTTT
>TRBJ2-1|.|TRBD2|TRBV13
CASSPGLAGVGSGNEQFF
TGTGCCAGCAGCCCGGGACTAGCGGGGGTAGGATCGGGCAATGAGCAGTTCTTC
>TRBJ1-2|.|.|TRBV6-5
CASSLDGYGYTF
TGTGCCAGCAGTCTAGATGGGTATGGCTACACCTTC
>TRBJ2-7|.|TRBD1|TRBV9
CASSATGASYEQYF
TGTGCCAGCAGCGCAACAGGGGCATCCTACGAGCAGTACTTC
>TRBJ2-6|.|.|TRBV3-1/TRBV3-2
CASSQAGFSSGANVLTF
TGTGCCAGCAGCCAAGCAGGGTTCAGCTCTGGGGCCAACGTCCTGACTTTC
>TRBJ1-6|.|.|TRBV30
CAWNRGAAGSPLHF
TGTGCCTGGAATCGGGGGGCGGCGGGATCACCCCTCCACTTT
>TRBJ2-7|.|TRBD1|TRBV19
CASSPNEGDRGEYEQYF
TGTGCCAGTAGTCCTAACGAGGGGGACAGGGGAGAGTACGAGCAGTACTTC
>TRBJ1-4|.|.|TRBV5-1
CASSLSRVNEKLFF
TGCGCCAGCAGCTTGTCCAGGGTGAATGAAAAACTGTTTTTT
>TRBJ2-6|.|TRBD2|TRBV24-1
CATSDPWGGEISGANVLTF
TGTGCCACCAGTGATCCGTGGGGAGGGGAAATCTCTGGGGCCAACGTCCTGACTTTC
>TRBJ1-1|.|.|TRBV19
CASSPQAGLNTEAFF
TGTGCCAGTAGTCCCCAGGCAGGTCTTAACACTGAAGCTTTCTTT
>TRBJ1-5|.|.|TRBV4-3
CASSRASDQPQHF
TGCGCCAGCAGCCGGGCATCCGATCAGCCCCAGCATTTT
>TRBJ1-2|.|TRBD1|TRBV30
CAWRQGTGYGYTF
TGTGCCTGGAGACAGGGGACGGGCTATGGCTACACCTTC
>TRBJ1-1|.|TRBD1|TRBV7-3
CASSRGTGGTEAFF
TGTGCCAGCAGCCGTGGGACAGGGGGGACTGAAGCTTTCTTT
>TRBJ1-5|.|.|TRBV7-2
CASSLWPGDQPQHF
TGTGCCAGCAGCTTATGGCCAGGGGATCAGCCCCAGCATTTT
>TRBJ2-1|.|TRBD2|TRBV4-3
CASSQEASGSSYNEQFF
TGCGCCAGCAGCCAAGAGGCTAGCGGGAGCTCCTACAATGAGCAGTTCTTC
>TRBJ1-4|.|TRBD1|TRBV6-5
CASSIDRGGEKLFF
TGTGCCAGCAGCATCGACAGGGGGGGAGAAAAACTGTTTTTT
>TRBJ2-7|.|.|TRBV2
CATREGPRYEQYF
TGTGCCACCCGAGAGGGTCCCCGCTACGAGCAGTACTTC
>TRBJ2-7|.|TRBD2|TRBV7-9
CATKDISGAGEQYF
TGTGCCACGAAAGACATTAGCGGGGCAGGGGAGCAGTACTTC
>TRBJ1-3|.|.|TRBV21-1
CASSKGGAYSSGNTIYF
TGTGCCAGCAGCAAGGGGGGGGCCTATTCCTCTGGAAACACCATATATTTT
>TRBJ2-7|.|.|TRBV12-3/TRBV12-4
CASRLGRYEQYF
TGTGCCAGCAGACTAGGACGGTACGAGCAGTACTTC
>TRBJ2-7|.|.|TRBV18
CASSPSAYEQYF
TGTGCCAGCTCACCGTCTGCGTACGAGCAGTACTTC
>TRBJ2-1|once|.|TRBV19
CASRDTRHEQFF
TGTGCCAGTAGGGACACGCGCCATGAGCAGTTCTTC
>TRBJ2-3|.|.|TRBV12-3/TRBV12-4
CASSSADTQYF
TGTGCCAGCAGTTCTGCAGATACGCAGTATTTT
>TRBJ2-7|.|TRBD1|TRBV27
CASSLSPFGDRPYEQYF
TGTGCCAGCAGTTTATCACCCTTTGGGGACAGACCGTACGAGCAGTACTTC
>TRBJ2-7|.|.|TRBV15
CATSRGSSYEQYF
TGTGCCACCTCGCGGGGCAGCTCCTACGAGCAGTACTTC
>TRBJ1-2|.|TRBD1|TRBV2
CASRTDRADGYTF
TGTGCCAGCAGGACAGACAGGGCGGATGGCTACACCTTC